What follows describes a single T cell receptor (beta chain). Its binding antigen is unknown. The input lacks base qualities; no much larger clone sits a single base away. This sample stems from a study of cytomegalovirus exposure and HLA in healthy donors (dated by TCRdb to 2016 to 2017). For the study in its entirety: A later analysis indicated that the 90 to 150 validation repertoires were generated on the platform also employed for the approximately 700 repertoires of the first cohort. The study was designed to test whether signatures of past pathogen exposure could be identified by cataloging public T cell receptors. A separate validation cohort of roughly 120 different subjects was used in addition to the roughly 670-subject first cohort. To predict cytomegalovirus infection status, the study brought together high-throughput TCR immunosequencing, statistical association of individual TCRs with disease status, and machine learning. Overall study results and their limits: Most TCR sequences were seen in very few donors, while some public TCRs were found in many individuals. According to the authors, the approach could potentially be generalized to other disease states and immunological phenotypes. The study gave a list of some 150 TCR beta chains associated with cytomegalovirus. The classifier was reported to diagnose cytomegalovirus status with high specificity and sensitivity in both the original cohort and the validation cohort. Of the cluster scores, roughly 95% were above 0 in a later analysis, which found that TCRs clustered in the first cohort also tended to co-occur in the roughly 130 validation repertoires. In vitro tests confirmed that a few of the cytomegalovirus-associated TCR beta chains recognize cytomegalovirus antigens. The validation cohort had no HLA typing available for a later analysis, so co-occurrence within that cohort was assessed over all 130 or so repertoires.

The library was obtained by the immunoSEQ multiplex PCR assay. Regarding the original processing steps: A statistical classification framework was built for diagnosing cytomegalovirus status from the catalog of TCR beta chain sequences. TCRdb provides this immuneACCESS table in a form limited to in-frame rearrangements. Some clones are lacking; in checked studies, under half of them reflect an unresolved V gene, and why the rest are absent is not known. V, J and clone size were drawn from that table, and D and trimming were deduced from the DNA. The sample table lists about 110,000 clones, around nine tenths of them with a count of one. The ten largest account for around 1.8% of the sample. Separate from the approximately 670-subject first cohort, the validation cohort of 90 to 150 subjects was the group to which the donors belonged. As encoded in the germline V gene, CDR1 is MDHEN while CDR2 is SYDVKM. V trim: 5 bases; J trim: 8 bases; unmatched bases: 9. The CDR3 has 14 amino acids, counting the end cysteine and phenylalanine. The kept DNA is CDR3 alone, 42 bases in frame from the first base.

The origin of this receptor is a woman aged 18 to 35 in good health and CMV-seronegative. The sequence links TRBV28 to TRBJ2-1, and 7 junctional nucleotides match TRBD2. The sample was PBMCs. The CDR3 in this case is CASSLKTSTDEQFF. The base sequence is TGTGCCAGCAGTCTAAAGACTAGCACGGATGAGCAGTTCTTC.